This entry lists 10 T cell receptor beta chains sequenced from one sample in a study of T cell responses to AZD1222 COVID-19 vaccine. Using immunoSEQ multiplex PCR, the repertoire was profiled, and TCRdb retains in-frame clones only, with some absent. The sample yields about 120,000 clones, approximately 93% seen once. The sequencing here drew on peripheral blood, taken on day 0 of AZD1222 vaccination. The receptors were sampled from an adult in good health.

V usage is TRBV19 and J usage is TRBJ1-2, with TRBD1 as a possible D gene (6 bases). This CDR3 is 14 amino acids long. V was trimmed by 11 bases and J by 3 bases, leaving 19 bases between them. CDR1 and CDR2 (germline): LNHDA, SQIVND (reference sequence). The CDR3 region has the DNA TGTGCCGCTACGGGGGGGGGCGCCGACTATGGCTACACCTTC. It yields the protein CAATGGGADYGYTF.

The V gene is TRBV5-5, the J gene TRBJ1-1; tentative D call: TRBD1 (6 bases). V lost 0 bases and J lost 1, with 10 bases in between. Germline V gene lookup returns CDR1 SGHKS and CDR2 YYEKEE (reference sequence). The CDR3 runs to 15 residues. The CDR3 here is CASSLDVRGNTEAFF. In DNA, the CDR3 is TGTGCCAGCAGCTTGGATGTCAGGGGGAACACTGAAGCTTTCTTT.

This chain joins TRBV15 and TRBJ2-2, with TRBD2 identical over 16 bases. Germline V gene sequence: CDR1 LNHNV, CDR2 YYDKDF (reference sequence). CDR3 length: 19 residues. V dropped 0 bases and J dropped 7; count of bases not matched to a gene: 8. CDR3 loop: CATSRDPLGLAGGIGELFF. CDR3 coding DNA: TGTGCCACCAGCAGAGATCCCTTGGGACTAGCGGGAGGGATCGGGGAGCTGTTTTTT.

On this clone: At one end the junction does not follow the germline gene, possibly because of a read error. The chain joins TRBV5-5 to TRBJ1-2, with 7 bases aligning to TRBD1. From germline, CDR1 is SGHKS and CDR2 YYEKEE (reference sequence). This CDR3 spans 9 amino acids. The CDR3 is CASSSTGPF. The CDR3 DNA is TGTGCCAGCAGCTCGACAGGGCCCTTC. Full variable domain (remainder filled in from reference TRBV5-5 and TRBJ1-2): DAGVTQSPTHLIKTRGQQVTLRCSPISGHKSVSWYQQVLGQGPQFIFQYYEKEERGRGNFPDRFSARQFPNYSSELNVNALLLGDSALYLCASSSTGPFGSGTRLTVV.

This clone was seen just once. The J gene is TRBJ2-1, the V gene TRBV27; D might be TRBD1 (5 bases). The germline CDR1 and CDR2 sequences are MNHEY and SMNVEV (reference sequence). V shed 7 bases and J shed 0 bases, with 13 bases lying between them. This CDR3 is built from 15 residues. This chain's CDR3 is CASNRQISSYNEQFF. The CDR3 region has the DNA TGTGCCAGCAACCGACAGATTAGCTCCTACAATGAGCAGTTCTTC.

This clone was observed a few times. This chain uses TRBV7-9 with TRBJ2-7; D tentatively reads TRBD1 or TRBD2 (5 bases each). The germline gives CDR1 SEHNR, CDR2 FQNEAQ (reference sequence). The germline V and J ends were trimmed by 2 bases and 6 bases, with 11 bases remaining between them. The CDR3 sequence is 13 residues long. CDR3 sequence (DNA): TGTGCCAGCAGCTTAAGCCCCGGGACCGAGCAGTACTTC. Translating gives CASSLSPGTEQYF.

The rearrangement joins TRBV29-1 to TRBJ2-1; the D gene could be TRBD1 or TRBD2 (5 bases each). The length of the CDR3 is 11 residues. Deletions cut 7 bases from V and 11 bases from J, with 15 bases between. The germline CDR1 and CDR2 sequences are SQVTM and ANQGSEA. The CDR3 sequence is CSEGTAGKQFF. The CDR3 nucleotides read TGCAGCGAAGGGACGGCAGGGAAGCAGTTCTTC.

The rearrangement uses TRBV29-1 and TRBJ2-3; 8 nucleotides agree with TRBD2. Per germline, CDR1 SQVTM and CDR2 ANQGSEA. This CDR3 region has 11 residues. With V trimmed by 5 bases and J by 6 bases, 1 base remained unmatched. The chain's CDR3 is CSVPGGDTQYF. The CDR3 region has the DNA TGCAGCGTTCCGGGGGGGGATACGCAGTATTTT.

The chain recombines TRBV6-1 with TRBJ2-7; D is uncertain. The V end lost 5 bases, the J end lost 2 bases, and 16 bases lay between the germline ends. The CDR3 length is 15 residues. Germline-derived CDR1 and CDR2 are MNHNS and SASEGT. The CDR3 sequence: CASSLGRAWPYEQYF. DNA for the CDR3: TGTGCCAGCAGTCTCGGACGGGCATGGCCCTACGAGCAGTACTTC.

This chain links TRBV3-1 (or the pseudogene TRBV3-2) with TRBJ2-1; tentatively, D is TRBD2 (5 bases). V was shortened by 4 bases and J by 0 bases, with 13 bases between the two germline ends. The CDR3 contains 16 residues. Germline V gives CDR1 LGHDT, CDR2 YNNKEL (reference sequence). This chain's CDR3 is CASSRNRDSSYNEQFF. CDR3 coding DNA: TGTGCCAGCAGCCGAAACCGGGATAGCTCCTACAATGAGCAGTTCTTC.